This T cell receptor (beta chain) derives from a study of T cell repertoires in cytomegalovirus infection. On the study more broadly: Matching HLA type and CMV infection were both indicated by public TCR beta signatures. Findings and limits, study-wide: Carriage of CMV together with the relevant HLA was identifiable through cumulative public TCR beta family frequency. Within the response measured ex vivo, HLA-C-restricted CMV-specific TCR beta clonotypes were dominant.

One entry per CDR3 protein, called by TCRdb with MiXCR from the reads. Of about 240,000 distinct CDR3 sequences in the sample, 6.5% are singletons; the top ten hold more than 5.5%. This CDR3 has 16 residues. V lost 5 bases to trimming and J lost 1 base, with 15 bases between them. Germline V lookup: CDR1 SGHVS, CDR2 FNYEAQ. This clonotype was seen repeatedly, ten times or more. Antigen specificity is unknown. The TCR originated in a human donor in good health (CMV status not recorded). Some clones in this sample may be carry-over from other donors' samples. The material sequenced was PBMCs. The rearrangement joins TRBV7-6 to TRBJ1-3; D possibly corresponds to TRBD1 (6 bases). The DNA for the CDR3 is TGTGCCAGCAGCCCCCGCCGGGGGGCATCTGGAAACACCATATATTTT. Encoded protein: CASSPRRGASGNTIYF. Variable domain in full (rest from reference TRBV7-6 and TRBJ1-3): GAGVSQSPRYKVTKRGQDVALRCDPISGHVSLYWYRQALGQGPEFLTYFNYEAQQDKSGLPNDRFSAERPEGSISTLTIQRTEQRDSAMYRCASSPRRGASGNTIYFGEGSWLTVV.